One and the same sample provided the 19 T cell receptor beta chains below, sequenced in a study of human T cells and chemical hapten exposure. TCRdb fed the RACE reads into MiXCR, producing one record per CDR3 protein. The sample has tens of thousands of distinct CDR3 sequences; approximately 10% are singletons. Sample time point: patch test 3, about 24 weeks after DPC sensitization. The sample's treatment: therapeutic diphenylcyclopropenone sensitization with weekly scalp DPC. Sequencing was performed on whole blood, taken in connection with sensitization to the hapten diphenylcyclopropenone (DPC). These receptors were obtained from a woman aged 50 to 60 with alopecia areata. Some clones in this sample may be carry-over from other donors' samples.

The sample holds a few counts of this clonotype. The chain has TRBV18 and TRBJ1-5; D is uncertain. With 2 bases removed from V and 13 bases from J, the gap between germline ends came to 12 bases. The CDR3 is 12 residues long. From germline, CDR1 is KGHSH and CDR2 LQKENI. The chain's CDR3 is CASSPSSQAQHF. In DNA, the CDR3 is TGTGCCAGCTCACCATCTTCCCAGGCACAGCATTTT.

This clonotype was observed many times. CDR3 protein: CAIRGPREGLVPGELFF. As DNA, the CDR3 is TGTGCCATCAGAGGCCCCCGGGAGGGTCTGGTTCCCGGGGAGCTGTTTTTT. The chain couples TRBV10-3 to TRBJ2-2; 8 nucleotides match TRBD2. The CDR3 spans 17 residues. Per the germline V gene, CDR1 is ENHRY and CDR2 is SYGVKD. After removal of 6 bases from V and 6 bases from J, the junction contained 15 bases not matched to a gene.

Ten or more counts support this clonotype. The chain carries TRBV2 and TRBJ2-7; weak D call: TRBD1 (6 bases). V was shortened by 5 bases and J by 4 bases, with 9 bases between the two germline ends. The CDR3 consists of 12 residues. Germline CDR1 and CDR2: SNHLY and FYNNEI. The CDR3 sequence is CASSSQGYEQYF. As DNA, the CDR3 is TGTGCCAGCAGTTCTCAGGGGTACGAGCAGTACTTC.

There are many counts of this clonotype. The chain uses TRBV4-2 and TRBJ2-1, with D hard to call. This CDR3 is built from 13 residues. Germline V gene sequence: CDR1 LGHNA, CDR2 YNFKEQ. V lost 1 base, J lost 8 bases, and 9 bases lay in between. CDR3 bases: TGTGCCAGCAGCCAAGTAGCACGGGATGAGCAGTTCTTC. This encodes CASSQVARDEQFF.

This clonotype has ten or more counts. This chain uses TRBV7-9 with TRBJ1-1; TRBD1 might be the D (5 bases). This CDR3 comprises 14 residues. Germline assignment: CDR1 SEHNR and CDR2 FQNEAQ (reference sequence). Trimming cost V 7 bases and J 3 bases, with 15 bases left between them. The CDR3 coding sequence is TGTGCCAGCACCCTAGAGGGGCGCGACACTGAAGCTTTCTTT. It encodes CASTLEGRDTEAFF.

This clonotype was seen ten or more times. The chain joins TRBV5-1 to TRBJ2-1; no definite D call. CDR1 and CDR2 (germline): SGHRS, YFSETQ. CDR3 length equals 15 residues. V was pared by 2 bases and J by 2 bases, with 11 bases between. The CDR3 is CASSLSPGAYNEQFF. As DNA, the CDR3 is TGCGCCAGCAGCTTATCACCTGGCGCCTACAATGAGCAGTTCTTC.

This clonotype occurred many times. This chain joins TRBV28 and TRBJ2-7, with D perhaps matching TRBD1 (5 bases). The CDR3 extends over 13 amino acids. Germline V gene sequence: CDR1 MDHEN, CDR2 SYDVKM. V lost 3 bases and J 6 bases, leaving 12 bases between the germline ends. CDR3 DNA: TGTGCCAGCAGTTTGGACACCCGAGGCGAGCAGTACTTC. This codes for CASSLDTRGEQYF. The full variable domain, in which reference TRBV28 and TRBJ2-7 provide the parts outside the CDR3, is DVKVTQSSRYLVKRTGEKVFLECVQDMDHENMFWYRQDPGLGLRLIYFSYDVKMKEKGDIPEGYSVSREKKERFSLILESASTNQTSMYLCASSLDTRGEQYFGPGTRLTVT.

The chain employs TRBV28 and TRBJ2-7; D remains unclear. Germline loops: CDR1 MDHEN, CDR2 SYDVKM. Trimming took off 8 bases at V and 6 bases at J, with 11 bases between the two ends. CDR3 length equals 11 residues. The CDR3 here is CASPSGSEQYF. The CDR3 DNA reads TGTGCCAGCCCTTCCGGCTCCGAGCAGTACTTC.

The chain employs TRBV24-1 and TRBJ1-1; D is undetermined. This CDR3 spans 14 amino acids. Trimming cost V 4 bases and J 0 bases, with 8 bases left between them. Germline V gene data show CDR1 as KGHDR and CDR2 as SFDVKD. The CDR3 DNA sequence: TGTGCCACCAGTGAGTCCGGGATGAACACTGAAGCTTTCTTT. Translating gives CATSESGMNTEAFF.

The V call is TRBV12-3 or TRBV12-4, the J call TRBJ2-4, with 8 bases fitting TRBD2. The CDR3 has 15 amino acids. V shed 5 bases and J 7 bases; nucleotides not matched to a gene: 10. In DNA form, the CDR3 reads TGTGCCAGCAGTACTTTCGGACTAGCTTTGAACATTCAGTACTTC. This sequence encodes CASSTFGLALNIQYF.

The CDR3 nucleotides read TGTGCCAGCTCACCCGGGACAGGGGACGTCAGTAATGAAAAACTGTTTTTT. It yields the protein CASSPGTGDVSNEKLFF. The chain joins TRBV18 to TRBJ1-4, with 10 bases matching TRBD1. The germline gives CDR1 KGHSH, CDR2 LQKENI. With V trimmed by 3 bases and J by 4 bases, 8 bases remained unmatched. There are 17 residues in the CDR3. Together with reference TRBV18 and TRBJ1-4, the CDR3 gives the full variable domain: NAGVMQNPRHLVRRRGQEARLRCSPMKGHSHVYWYRQLPEEGLKFMVYLQKENIIDESGMPKERFSAEFPKEGPSILRIQQVVRGDSAAYFCASSPGTGDVSNEKLFFGSGTQLSVL.

This clonotype was seen ten or more times. The chain combines TRBV29-1 with TRBJ2-4; the D is unclear. The CDR3 has 11 amino acids. Germline V lookup: CDR1 SQVTM, CDR2 ANQGSEA. Trimming took off 3 bases at V and 6 bases at J, with 6 bases between the two ends. The CDR3 nucleotides read TGCAGCGTTGACCGTGGAAACATTCAGTACTTC. Encoded protein: CSVDRGNIQYF.

J is TRBJ1-6 and V is TRBV12-3 or TRBV12-4, with a tentative D call TRBD1 (5 bases). The CDR3 is made up of 14 amino acids. V was cut by 3 bases and J by 10 bases, with 13 bases left in between. The DNA for the CDR3 is TGTGCCAGCAGTTTCCAGGGAGGAGACTCACCCCTCCACTTT. Its protein is CASSFQGGDSPLHF.

The table lists this clonotype with a few counts. DNA for the CDR3: TGTGCCAGCAGTGAAACAGGGGGCTATCACGACGAGCAGTACTTC. This gives the protein CASSETGGYHDEQYF. The rearrangement links TRBV25-1 to TRBJ2-7; 9 nucleotides agree with TRBD1. V dropped 2 bases and J dropped 5; count of bases not matched to a gene: 7. This CDR3 contains 15 residues. CDR1 is MGHDK and CDR2 is SYGVNS in the germline V gene.

The CDR3: CASSVTARTEAFF. The CDR3 nucleotides read TGTGCCAGCAGCGTTACAGCTCGGACTGAAGCTTTCTTT. The chain employs TRBV11-2 and TRBJ1-1; D call uncertain. The CDR3 has 13 residues. V lost 5 bases and J 5 bases, leaving 12 bases between the germline ends. The germline V gene has CDR1 SGHAT and CDR2 FQNNGV.

This clonotype was seen at least ten times. The chain employs TRBV12-3 or TRBV12-4 and TRBJ1-5; D might be TRBD1 (6 bases). The CDR3 is 14 amino acids. The V end was cut by 1 base, the J end by 7 bases, with 11 bases between. The CDR3 reads CASSLVQGSQPQHF. Written as DNA, the CDR3 is TGTGCCAGCAGTTTAGTACAGGGCAGCCAGCCCCAGCATTTT.

The CDR3 sequence is CASMALNEQFF. The CDR3 nucleotides read TGTGCCAGCATGGCGTTAAATGAGCAGTTCTTC. The chain is built from TRBV2 and TRBJ2-1; no clear D. The CDR3 extends over 11 amino acids. The germline CDR1 and CDR2 sequences are SNHLY and FYNNEI. The germline V and J ends were trimmed by 7 bases and 7 bases, with 8 bases remaining between them.

This clonotype occurred many times. CDR3 in DNA: TGTGCCAGCAGTCAGGGCACGCTAATGAATGAAAAACTGTTTTTT. Protein product: CASSQGTLMNEKLFF. The chain recombines TRBV5-5 with TRBJ1-4, with D perhaps matching TRBD1 (5 bases). V dropped 5 bases and J dropped 5 bases, with 16 bases sitting between them. Germline lookup yields CDR1 SGHKS and CDR2 YYEKEE (reference sequence). CDR3 length: 15 amino acids.

This clonotype has only a few counts. The genes are TRBV12-3 or TRBV12-4 and TRBJ2-1, with 11 positions matching TRBD1. The V and J ends lost 7 bases and 10 bases, in that order; junction bases with no gene match: 15. The length of the CDR3 is 16 residues. CDR3 in DNA: TGTGCCAGCACCCCCCAACCCGGGACAGGGGGAGACGAGCAGTTCTTC. It is translated as CASTPQPGTGGDEQFF.